The source of this T cell receptor beta chain is a study of OX40 agonist ivuxolimab in advanced cancers. TCRdb's copy holds only in-frame clones and misses some; the assay was immunoSEQ multiplex PCR. The sample has 55,000 or so clones; roughly 86% are singletons. This clone was seen only once. The CDR3 runs 13 residues. Germline CDR1 and CDR2: SGHTA and FQGTGA. Trimming took 6 bases from V and 10 from J, leaving 16 bases between them. The genes are TRBV7-3 and TRBJ2-1; D may be TRBD2 (5 bases). This clonotype was sampled from an adult with an advanced solid tumor such as melanoma, head and neck, liver or kidney cancer. The sequencing here drew on CD4+ or CD8+ T cells sorted from blood, taken in a trial of the OX40 agonist ivuxolimab. CDR3 loop: CASSRAGGPEQFF. The DNA of the CDR3 is TGTGCCAGCAGTAGGGCGGGCGGGCCCGAGCAGTTCTTC.